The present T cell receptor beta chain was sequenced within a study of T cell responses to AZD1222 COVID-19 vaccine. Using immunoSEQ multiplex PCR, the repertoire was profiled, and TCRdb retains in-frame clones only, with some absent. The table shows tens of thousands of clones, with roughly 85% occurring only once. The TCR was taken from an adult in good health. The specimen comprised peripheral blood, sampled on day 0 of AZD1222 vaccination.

The CDR3 region is CASTTGAANYGYTF. The CDR3 nucleotides are TGTGCCTCGACCACAGGGGCCGCTAACTATGGCTACACCTTC. J is TRBJ1-2 and V is TRBV19, with TRBD1 identical over 7 bases. There are 14 residues in the CDR3. J lost 0 bases, V lost 11 bases, and 9 bases had no gene match. In germline, CDR1 is LNHDA, CDR2 SQIVND (reference sequence).